This note documents a single TCR beta chain sequence. Its antigen is unknown. The CDR3 contains 16 residues. The germline V gene has CDR1 SGHTA and CDR2 FQGNSA. V lost 5 bases to trimming and J lost 0 bases; unmatched junction nucleotides: 8. The data stem from a study of post-analysis software for immune sequencing data. Study context: Relapsing-remitting, secondary progressive and progressive-relapsing forms made up the multiple sclerosis disease courses. Broader study findings: Controls showed lower frequencies than patients for 5 or 6 TRBV segments, and TRBV5-6, TRBV5-1 and TRBV20-1 were among these.

cDNA libraries for TCR beta contained unique molecular identifiers. TCRdb reprocessed the PCR reads via MiXCR and lists one record per CDR3 protein. This table has about 810,000 distinct CDR3 sequences, approximately 53% appearing once. The sequenced sample consisted of blood. The TCR sequence derives from a girl aged 5-17 years with multiple sclerosis. The rearrangement joins TRBV7-2 to TRBJ2-3; 7 nucleotides agree with TRBD1. This chain's CDR3 is CASSGGTETSTDTQYF. DNA of the CDR3: TGTGCCAGCAGCGGTGGGACAGAAACTAGCACAGATACGCAGTATTTT.